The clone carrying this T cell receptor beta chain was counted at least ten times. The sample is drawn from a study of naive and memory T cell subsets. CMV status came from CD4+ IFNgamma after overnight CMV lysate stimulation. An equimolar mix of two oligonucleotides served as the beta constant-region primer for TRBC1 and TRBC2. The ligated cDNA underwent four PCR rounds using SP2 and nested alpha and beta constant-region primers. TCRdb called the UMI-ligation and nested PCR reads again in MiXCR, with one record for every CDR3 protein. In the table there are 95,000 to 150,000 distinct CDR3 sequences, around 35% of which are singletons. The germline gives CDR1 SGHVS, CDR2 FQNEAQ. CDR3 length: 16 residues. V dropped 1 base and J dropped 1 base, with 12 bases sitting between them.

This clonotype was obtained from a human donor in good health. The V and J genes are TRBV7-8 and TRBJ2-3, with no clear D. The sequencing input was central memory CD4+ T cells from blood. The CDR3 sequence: CASSLETRLGTDTQYF. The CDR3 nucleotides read TGTGCCAGCAGCTTAGAGACGCGGCTCGGCACAGATACGCAGTATTTT. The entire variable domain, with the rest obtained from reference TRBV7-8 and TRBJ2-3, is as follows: GAGVSQSPRYKVAKRGQDVALRCDPISGHVSLFWYQQALGQGPEFLTYFQNEAQLDKSGLPSDRFFAERPEGSVSTLKIQRTQQEDSAVYLCASSLETRLGTDTQYFGPGTRLTVL.